The source of this TCR beta chain is a study of shared clonotypes between healthy human individuals. Each sorted subset replicate got 200 ng genomic DNA, 30,000 or so genomes. Sequencing was performed with immunoSEQ multiplex PCR; in TCRdb, only in-frame clones are kept and a portion is missing. The data show roughly 2.2 million clones, around 93% seen once. Recent acute infections and vaccinations were absent in the healthy HIV-negative adult donors. CDR1 and CDR2 from the germline V gene are MNHEY and SVGAGI. V lost 7 bases to trimming and J lost 2 bases, with 14 bases between them. The CDR3 is 14 residues long.

This TCR derives from a man younger than 35 in good health. Some clones in this sample may be carry-over from other donors' samples. Material for sequencing was naive CD4+ T cells from PBMCs. Subset meaning: CD45RA+ positively selected. The genes are TRBV6-5 and TRBJ1-2; no reliable D call. CDR3: CASTRLAPNYGYTF. Here the CDR3 DNA reads TGTGCCAGCACCCGACTCGCACCAAACTATGGCTACACCTTC.